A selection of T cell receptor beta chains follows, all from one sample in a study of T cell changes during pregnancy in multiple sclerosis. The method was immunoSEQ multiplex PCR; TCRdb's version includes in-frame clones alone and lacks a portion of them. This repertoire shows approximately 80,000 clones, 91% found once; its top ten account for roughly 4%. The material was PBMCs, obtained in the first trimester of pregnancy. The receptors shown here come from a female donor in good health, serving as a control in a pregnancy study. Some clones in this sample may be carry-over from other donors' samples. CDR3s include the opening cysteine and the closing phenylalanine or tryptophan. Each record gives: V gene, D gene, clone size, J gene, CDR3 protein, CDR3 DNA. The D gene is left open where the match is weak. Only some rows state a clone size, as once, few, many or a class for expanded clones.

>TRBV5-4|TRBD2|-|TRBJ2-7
CASSFGGRDYYEQYF
TGTGCCAGCAGCTTCGGCGGGAGGGATTACTACGAGCAGTACTTC
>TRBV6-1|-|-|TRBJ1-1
CASSEFRDNSAFF
TGTGCCAGCAGTGAATTCCGGGACAATTCAGCTTTCTTT
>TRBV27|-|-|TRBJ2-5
CASSFIFGAEGETQYF
TGTGCCAGCAGTTTTATCTTTGGGGCGGAGGGGGAGACCCAGTACTTC
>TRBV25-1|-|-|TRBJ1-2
CASSEYTGRLGYGYTF
TGTGCCAGCAGTGAATACACAGGCCGGTTGGGCTATGGCTACACCTTC
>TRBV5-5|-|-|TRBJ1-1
CASSQAPQGIAEAFF
TGTGCCAGCAGCCAAGCACCACAGGGAATCGCTGAAGCTTTCTTT
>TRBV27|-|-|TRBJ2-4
CASSEPGIKNIQYF
TGTGCCAGCAGCGAGCCGGGAATCAAAAACATTCAGTACTTC
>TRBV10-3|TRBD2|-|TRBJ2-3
CAISERQLAGVGTDTQYF
TGTGCCATCAGTGAGCGTCAACTAGCGGGGGTGGGGACAGATACGCAGTATTTT
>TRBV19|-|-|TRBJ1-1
CASSIDVWESTEAFF
TGTGCCAGTAGTATAGATGTTTGGGAGAGCACTGAAGCTTTCTTT
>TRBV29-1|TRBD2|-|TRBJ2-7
CSVRTSGYEQYF
TGCAGCGTACGGACTAGCGGCTACGAGCAGTACTTC
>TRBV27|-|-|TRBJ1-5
CASSLSGLNQPQHF
TGTGCCAGCAGTTTATCTGGGCTCAATCAGCCCCAGCATTTT
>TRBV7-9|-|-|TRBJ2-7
CASSSAYEQYF
TGTGCCAGCAGCTCGGCCTACGAGCAGTACTTC
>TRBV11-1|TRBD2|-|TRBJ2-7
CASSFLLAGGRDEQYF
TGTGCCAGCAGCTTCCTCCTAGCGGGAGGAAGGGACGAGCAGTACTTC
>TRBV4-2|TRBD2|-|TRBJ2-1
CASSQGGGDPYNEQFF
TGTGCTAGCAGCCAAGGCGGGGGGGATCCCTACAATGAGCAGTTCTTC
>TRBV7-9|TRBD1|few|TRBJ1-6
CASTRTGNSPLHF
TGTGCCAGCACCAGGACAGGGAATTCACCCCTCCACTTT
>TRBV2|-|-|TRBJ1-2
CASSGGRGVIYGYTF
TGTGCCAGCAGTGGGGGCAGGGGCGTGATCTATGGCTACACCTTC
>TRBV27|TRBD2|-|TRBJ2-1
CASTTQKTSGSGDEQFF
TGTGCCAGCACCACCCAAAAGACTAGCGGGAGTGGGGATGAGCAGTTCTTC
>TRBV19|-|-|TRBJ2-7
CASSTTGSQYF
TGTGCCAGTAGCACAACAGGGTCCCAGTACTTC
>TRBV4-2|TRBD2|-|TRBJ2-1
CASSHIESSGGANEQFF
TGTGCCAGCAGCCACATTGAATCTAGCGGGGGGGCCAATGAGCAGTTCTTC
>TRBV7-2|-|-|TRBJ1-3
CASSPQGTNSGNTIYF
TGTGCCAGCAGCCCCCAGGGAACTAACTCTGGAAACACCATATATTTT
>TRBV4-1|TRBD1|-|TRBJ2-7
CASSHSRDRSSYEQYF
TGCGCCAGCAGCCACAGTCGGGACAGAAGTTCCTACGAGCAGTACTTC
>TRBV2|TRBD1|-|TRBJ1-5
CASSDPNRGQPQHF
TGTGCCAGCAGTGATCCCAACAGGGGACAGCCCCAGCATTTT
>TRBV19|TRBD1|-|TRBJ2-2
CASSTGQGITGELFF
TGTGCCAGTAGTACGGGACAGGGGATCACCGGGGAGCTGTTTTTT
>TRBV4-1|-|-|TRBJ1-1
CASSPRMQGTNTEAFF
TGCGCCAGCAGCCCAAGGATGCAGGGAACGAACACTGAAGCTTTCTTT
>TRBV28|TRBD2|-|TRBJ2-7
CASSGTSAYEQYF
TGTGCCAGCAGTGGGACTAGTGCATACGAGCAGTACTTC
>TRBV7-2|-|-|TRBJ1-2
CASSLERFYGYTF
TGTGCCAGCAGCCTCGAGAGGTTCTATGGCTACACCTTC
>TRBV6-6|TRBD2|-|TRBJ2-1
CASSYSLERGYNEQFF
TGTGCCAGCAGTTACTCGCTCGAGCGGGGTTACAATGAGCAGTTCTTC